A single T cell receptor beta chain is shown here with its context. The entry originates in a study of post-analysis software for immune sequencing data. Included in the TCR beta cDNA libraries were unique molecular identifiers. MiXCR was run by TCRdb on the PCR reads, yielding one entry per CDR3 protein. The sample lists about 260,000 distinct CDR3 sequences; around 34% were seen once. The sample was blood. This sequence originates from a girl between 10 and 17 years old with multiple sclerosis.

The CDR3 sequence is CASSSRDRRKETQYF. DNA for the CDR3: TGTGCCAGCAGTTCTCGGGACAGGCGAAAAGAGACCCAGTACTTC. The rearrangement joins TRBV28 to TRBJ2-5; TRBD1 matches at 8 bases. This CDR3 comprises 15 residues. V was pared by 4 bases and J by 3 bases, with 7 bases of the junction left unmatched. Germline CDR1 MDHEN, CDR2 SYDVKM.